This TCR beta chain was sequenced in a study of CD8 T cells in Susac syndrome. Study results and caveats: That the number of individuals in its TCR sequencing and HLA analysis was relatively small was acknowledged by the study.

This CDR3 contains 16 residues. Germline CDR1 DFQATT, CDR2 SNEGSKA (reference sequence). V gave up 5 bases and J gave up 0 bases; unmatched junction bases: 9. It was with random hexamers that 0.5 to 1 ug RNA was reverse transcribed. Coverage of TCR beta CDR3 amplification by immunoSEQ multiplex PCR extended to 54 Vbeta and 13 Jbeta. Each CDR3 protein gets one entry after TCRdb re-called the immunoSEQ multiplex PCR reads with MiXCR. The table lists about 120,000 distinct CDR3 sequences, around 92% of them singletons, with roughly 0.11% in the top ten. As to this clonotype: Its target is not known.

The T cells that were sequenced for TCR beta were CD8+ and CD4+ cells from blood. In contrast to the negatively isolated CD8+ and CD4+ T cells, TEMRA cells were FACS-enriched. The clonotype was recovered from a human donor in good health. Source material: CD8+ T cells from PBMCs. V gene TRBV20-1 combines with J gene TRBJ2-7; 11 bases align to TRBD2. This CDR3 reads CSALLAGGFSSYEQYF. The CDR3 nucleotides are TGCAGTGCTCTTCTAGCGGGAGGTTTCAGCTCCTACGAGCAGTACTTC.